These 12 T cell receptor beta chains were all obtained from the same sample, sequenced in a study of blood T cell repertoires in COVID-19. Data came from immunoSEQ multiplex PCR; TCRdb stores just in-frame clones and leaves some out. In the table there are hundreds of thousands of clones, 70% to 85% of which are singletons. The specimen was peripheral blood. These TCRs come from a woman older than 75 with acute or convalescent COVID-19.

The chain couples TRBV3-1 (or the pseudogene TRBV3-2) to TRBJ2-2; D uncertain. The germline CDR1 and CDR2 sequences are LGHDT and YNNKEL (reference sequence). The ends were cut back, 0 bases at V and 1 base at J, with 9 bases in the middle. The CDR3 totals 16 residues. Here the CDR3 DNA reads TGTGCCAGCAGCCAAGAGTACGGTGGGAACACCGGGGAGCTGTTTTTT. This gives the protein CASSQEYGGNTGELFF.

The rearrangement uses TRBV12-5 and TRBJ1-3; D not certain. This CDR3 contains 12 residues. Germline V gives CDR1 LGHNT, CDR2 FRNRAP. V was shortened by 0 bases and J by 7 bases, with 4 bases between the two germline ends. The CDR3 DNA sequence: TGTGCTAGTGGTTTGGTACGGAACACCATATATTTT. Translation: CASGLVRNTIYF.

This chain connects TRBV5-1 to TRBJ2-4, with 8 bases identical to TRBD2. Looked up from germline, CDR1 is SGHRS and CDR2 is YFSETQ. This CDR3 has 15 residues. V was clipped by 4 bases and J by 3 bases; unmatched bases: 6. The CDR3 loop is CASSPGGPSKNIQYF. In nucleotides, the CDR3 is TGCGCCAGCAGCCCGGGGGGGCCGAGCAAAAACATTCAGTACTTC.

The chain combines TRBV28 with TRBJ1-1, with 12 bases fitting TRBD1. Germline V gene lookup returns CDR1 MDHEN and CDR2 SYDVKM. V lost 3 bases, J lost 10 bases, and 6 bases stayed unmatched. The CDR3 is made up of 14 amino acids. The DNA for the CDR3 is TGTGCCAGCAGTTTCTCGGGACAGGGGGCCGTAGCTTTCTTT. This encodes CASSFSGQGAVAFF.

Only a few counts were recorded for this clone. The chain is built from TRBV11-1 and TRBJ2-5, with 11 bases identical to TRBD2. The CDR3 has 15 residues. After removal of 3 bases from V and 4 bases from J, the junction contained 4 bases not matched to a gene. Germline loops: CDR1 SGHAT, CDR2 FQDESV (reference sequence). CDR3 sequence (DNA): TGTGCCAGCAGCTTTAGCGGGGGGGCAGGAGAGACCCAGTACTTC. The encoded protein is CASSFSGGAGETQYF.

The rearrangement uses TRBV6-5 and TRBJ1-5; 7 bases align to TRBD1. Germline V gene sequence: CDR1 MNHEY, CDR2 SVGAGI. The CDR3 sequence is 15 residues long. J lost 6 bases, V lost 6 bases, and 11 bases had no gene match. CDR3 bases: TGTGCCAGCAGCCAAACAGGGGATGTGGTTCAGCCCCAGCATTTT. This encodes CASSQTGDVVQPQHF.

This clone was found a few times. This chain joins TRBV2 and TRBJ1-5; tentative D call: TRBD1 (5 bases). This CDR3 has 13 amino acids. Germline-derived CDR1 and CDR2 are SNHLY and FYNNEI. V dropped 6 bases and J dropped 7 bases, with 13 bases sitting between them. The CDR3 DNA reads TGTGCCAGCAGGGGGGGGGTGTACCAGCCCCAGCATTTT. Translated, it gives CASRGGVYQPQHF.

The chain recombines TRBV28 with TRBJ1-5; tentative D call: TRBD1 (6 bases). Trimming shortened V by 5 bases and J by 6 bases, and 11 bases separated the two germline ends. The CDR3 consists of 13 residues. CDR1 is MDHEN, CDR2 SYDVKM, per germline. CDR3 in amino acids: CASSGGRSQPQHF. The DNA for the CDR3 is TGTGCCAGCAGTGGGGGCCGAAGTCAGCCCCAGCATTTT.

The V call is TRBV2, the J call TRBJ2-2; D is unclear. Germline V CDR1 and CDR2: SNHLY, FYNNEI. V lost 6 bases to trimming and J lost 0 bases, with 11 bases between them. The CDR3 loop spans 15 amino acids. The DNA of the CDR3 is TGTGCCAGCAGAAAACTACGCGCGAACACCGGGGAGCTGTTTTTT. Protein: CASRKLRANTGELFF.

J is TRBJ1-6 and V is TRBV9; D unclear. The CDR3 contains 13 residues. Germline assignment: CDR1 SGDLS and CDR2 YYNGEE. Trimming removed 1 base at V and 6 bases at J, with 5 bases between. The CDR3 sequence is CASSVRVNSPLHF. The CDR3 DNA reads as TGTGCCAGCAGCGTACGAGTTAATTCACCCCTCCACTTT.

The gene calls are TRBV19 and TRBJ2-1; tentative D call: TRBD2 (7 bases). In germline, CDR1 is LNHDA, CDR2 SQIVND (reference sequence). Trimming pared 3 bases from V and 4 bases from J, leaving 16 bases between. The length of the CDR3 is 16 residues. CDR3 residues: CASSMGGGASYNEQFF. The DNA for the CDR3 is TGTGCCAGTAGTATGGGTGGGGGGGCCTCGTACAATGAGCAGTTCTTC.

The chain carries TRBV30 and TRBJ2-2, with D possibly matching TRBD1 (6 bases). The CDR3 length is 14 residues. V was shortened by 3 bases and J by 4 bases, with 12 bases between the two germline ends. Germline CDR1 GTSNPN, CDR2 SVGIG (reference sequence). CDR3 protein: CAWSARQATGELFF. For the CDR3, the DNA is TGTGCCTGGAGCGCAAGACAGGCCACCGGGGAGCTGTTTTTT.